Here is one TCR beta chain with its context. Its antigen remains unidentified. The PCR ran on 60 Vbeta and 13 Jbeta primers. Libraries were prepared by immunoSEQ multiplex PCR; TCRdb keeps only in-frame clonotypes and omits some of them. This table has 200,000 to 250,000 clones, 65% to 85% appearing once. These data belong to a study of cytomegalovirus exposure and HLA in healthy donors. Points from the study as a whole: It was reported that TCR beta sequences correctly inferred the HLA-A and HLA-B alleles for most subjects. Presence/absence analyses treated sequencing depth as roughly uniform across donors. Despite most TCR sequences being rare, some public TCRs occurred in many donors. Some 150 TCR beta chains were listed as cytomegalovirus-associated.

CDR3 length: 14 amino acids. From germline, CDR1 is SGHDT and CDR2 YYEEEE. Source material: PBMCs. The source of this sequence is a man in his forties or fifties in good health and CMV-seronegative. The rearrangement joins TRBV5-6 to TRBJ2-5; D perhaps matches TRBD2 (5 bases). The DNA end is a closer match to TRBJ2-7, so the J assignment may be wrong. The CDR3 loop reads CASSGQLEPYEQYF. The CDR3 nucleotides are TGTGCCAGCAGCGGCCAACTAGAGCCCTACGAGCAGTACTTC.